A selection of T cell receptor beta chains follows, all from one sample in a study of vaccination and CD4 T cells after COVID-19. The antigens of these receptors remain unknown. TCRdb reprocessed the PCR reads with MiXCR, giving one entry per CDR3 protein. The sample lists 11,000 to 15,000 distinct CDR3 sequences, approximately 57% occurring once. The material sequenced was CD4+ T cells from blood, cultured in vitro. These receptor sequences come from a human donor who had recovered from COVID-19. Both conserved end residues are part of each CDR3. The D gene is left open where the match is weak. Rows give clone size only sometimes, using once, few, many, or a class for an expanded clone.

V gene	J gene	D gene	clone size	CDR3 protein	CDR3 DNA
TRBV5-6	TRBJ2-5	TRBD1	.	CASSQDRGQETQYF	TGTGCCAGCAGCCAGGACAGGGGGCAAGAGACCCAGTACTTC
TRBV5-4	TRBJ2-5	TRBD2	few	CASSWGAGGPQETQYF	TGTGCCAGCAGCTGGGGAGCGGGAGGGCCGCAAGAGACCCAGTACTTC
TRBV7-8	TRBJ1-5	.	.	CASSLSGGNQPQHF	TGTGCCAGCAGCTTATCCGGGGGCAATCAGCCCCAGCATTTT
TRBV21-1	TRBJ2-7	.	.	CATQAAAGGAICFPEQYF	TGTGCCACCCAGGCCGCCGCCGGGGGCGCGATTTGTTTCCCCGAGCAGTACTTC
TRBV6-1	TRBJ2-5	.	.	CASTLAGSTGTQYF	TGTGCCAGCACTCTAGCCGGGTCCACGGGGACCCAGTACTTC
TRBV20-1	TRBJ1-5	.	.	CSARDDSGINQPQHF	TGCAGTGCTAGAGACGACAGTGGGATCAATCAGCCCCAGCATTTT
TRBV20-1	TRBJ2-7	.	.	CSLPGDERSDEQYF	TGCAGTCTCCCCGGGGACGAGAGGAGCGACGAGCAGTACTTC
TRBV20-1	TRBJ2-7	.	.	CSASFTYEQYF	TGCAGTGCTAGTTTCACCTACGAGCAGTACTTC
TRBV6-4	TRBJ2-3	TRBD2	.	CASSPTSGGTDTQYF	TGTGCCAGCAGCCCTACTAGCGGAGGCACAGATACGCAGTATTTT
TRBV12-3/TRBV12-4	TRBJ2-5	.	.	CASSLWGDPQETQYF	TGTGCCAGCAGTTTGTGGGGAGATCCCCAAGAGACCCAGTACTTC
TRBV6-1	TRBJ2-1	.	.	CASARLARGNEQFF	TGTGCCAGCGCCCGCCTGGCCCGAGGGAATGAGCAGTTCTTC
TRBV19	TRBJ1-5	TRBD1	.	CASRQTGQNQPQHF	TGTGCCAGTAGACAGACAGGGCAAAATCAGCCCCAGCATTTT
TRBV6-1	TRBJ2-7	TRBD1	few	CASSRGTGGSYEQYF	TGTGCCAGCAGTAGGGGGACAGGGGGTTCCTACGAGCAGTACTTC
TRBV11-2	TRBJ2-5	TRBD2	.	CASSLGGVGETQYF	TGTGCCAGCAGCTTGGGGGGGGTCGGAGAGACCCAGTACTTC
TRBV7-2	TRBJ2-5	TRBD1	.	CASSPEGTVGGETQYF	TGTGCCAGCAGCCCAGAGGGGACAGTAGGGGGAGAGACCCAGTACTTC
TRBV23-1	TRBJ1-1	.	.	CASSQFVIFF	TGCGCCAGCAGTCAATTCGTTATTTTCTTT
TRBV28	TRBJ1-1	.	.	CASSSRWPGAEAFF	TGTGCCAGCAGTTCCCGGTGGCCTGGGGCTGAAGCTTTCTTT
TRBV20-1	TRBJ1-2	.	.	CSAREPPSNYGYTF	TGCAGTGCTAGAGAGCCTCCATCTAACTATGGCTACACCTTC
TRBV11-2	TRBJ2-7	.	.	CASSPGTANSYEQYF	TGTGCCAGCAGCCCAGGGACGGCGAATTCCTACGAGCAGTACTTC
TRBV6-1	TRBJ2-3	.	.	CASSAFLRGTDTQYF	TGTGCCAGCAGTGCATTCTTAAGGGGTACAGATACGCAGTATTTT
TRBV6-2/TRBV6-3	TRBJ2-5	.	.	CASSPYQETQYF	TGTGCCAGCAGTCCATACCAAGAGACCCAGTACTTC
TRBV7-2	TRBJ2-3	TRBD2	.	CASSPLGLAASTDTQYF	TGTGCCAGCAGCCCCCTCGGACTAGCGGCTAGCACAGATACGCAGTATTTT
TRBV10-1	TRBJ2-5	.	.	CASSESRLGGTQYF	TGCGCCAGCAGTGAGTCGAGGCTGGGTGGCACCCAGTACTTC
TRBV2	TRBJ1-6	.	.	CASSEIQGIDSPLHF	TGTGCCAGCAGTGAGATCCAGGGAATCGATTCACCCCTCCACTTT
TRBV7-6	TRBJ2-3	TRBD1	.	CASSPGDREEDTQYF	TGTGCCAGCAGCCCCGGGGACAGGGAGGAAGATACGCAGTATTTT
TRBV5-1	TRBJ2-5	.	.	CASSLVEGSETQYF	TGCGCCAGCAGCTTGGTTGAGGGATCGGAGACCCAGTACTTC
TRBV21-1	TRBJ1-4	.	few	CASSKGTGGREKLFF	TGTGCCAGCAGCAAGGGGACAGGGGGCAGAGAAAAACTGTTTTTT
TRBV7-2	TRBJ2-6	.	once	CASSLRRTGSGANVLTF	TGTGCCAGCAGCTTAAGACGAACAGGGTCCGGGGCCAACGTCCTGACTTTC
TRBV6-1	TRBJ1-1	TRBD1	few	CASTPPLGTGGSGTEAFF	TGTGCCAGCACTCCCCCCCTGGGGACAGGGGGCTCGGGCACTGAAGCTTTCTTT
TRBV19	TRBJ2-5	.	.	CASSISHFRGRGRGIETQYF	TGTGCCAGTAGTATCTCCCACTTCAGGGGCCGGGGGAGAGGTATTGAGACCCAGTACTTC